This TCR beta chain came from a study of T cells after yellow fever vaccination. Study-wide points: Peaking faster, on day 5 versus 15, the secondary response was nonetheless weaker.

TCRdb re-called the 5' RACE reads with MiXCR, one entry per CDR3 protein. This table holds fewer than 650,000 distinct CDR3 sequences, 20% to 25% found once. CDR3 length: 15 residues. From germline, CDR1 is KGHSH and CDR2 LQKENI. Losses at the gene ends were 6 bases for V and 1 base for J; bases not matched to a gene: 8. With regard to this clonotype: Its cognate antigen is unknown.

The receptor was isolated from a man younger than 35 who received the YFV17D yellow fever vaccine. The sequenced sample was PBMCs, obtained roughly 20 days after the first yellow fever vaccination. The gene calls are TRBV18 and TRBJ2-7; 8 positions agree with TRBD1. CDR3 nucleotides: TGTGCCAGCTCTTCTGGACAGGGTACTTCCTACGAGCAGTACTTC. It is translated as CASSSGQGTSYEQYF. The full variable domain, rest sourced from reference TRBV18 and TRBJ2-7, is NAGVMQNPRHLVRRRGQEARLRCSPMKGHSHVYWYRQLPEEGLKFMVYLQKENIIDESGMPKERFSAEFPKEGPSILRIQQVVRGDSAAYFCASSSGQGTSYEQYFGPGTRLTVT.